Listed below are T cell receptor beta chains from one sample, sequenced in a study of spatial heterogeneity in lung cancer. TCRdb fed the 5' RACE reads into MiXCR, producing one record per CDR3 protein. The table includes thousands of distinct CDR3 sequences, 1% to 1.5% detected once. The specimen comprised lung tumor tissue, sampled at surgery. The receptor source for this set is a male donor with early-stage non-small cell lung cancer. Both conserved end residues are part of each CDR3. Each record gives: J gene, V gene, CDR3 protein.

>TRBJ1-1|TRBV30
CAWSAGTGIGEAFF
>TRBJ2-1|TRBV20-1
CSATFGQGLGNEQFF
>TRBJ1-1|TRBV12-3/TRBV12-4
CASRDTGKNTEAFF
>TRBJ2-5|TRBV20-1
CSAPGTAKETQYF
>TRBJ2-1|TRBV29-1
CSDWARGRAVYNEQFF
>TRBJ2-5|TRBV11-1
CASSLYVGGGISQETQYF
>TRBJ2-7|TRBV27
CASSPKNLWEQYF
>TRBJ2-4|TRBV2
CASKPGPEENIQYF
>TRBJ1-5|TRBV5-1
CASSGDGNQPQHF
>TRBJ1-6|TRBV6-1
CASSATGDYNSPLHF
>TRBJ2-7|TRBV19
CASSRTADRGKDEQYF
>TRBJ1-6|TRBV9
CASSDPLSSYNSPLHF
>TRBJ1-6|TRBV2
CASSPGQSERSPLHF
>TRBJ2-2|TRBV2
CASIEVAANTGELFF
>TRBJ2-7|TRBV5-6
CASSLSGEQYF
>TRBJ2-1|TRBV7-3
CASSLMVGPGNEQFF
>TRBJ2-1|TRBV7-6
CASTSNRDGEQFF
>TRBJ2-1|TRBV2
CASSYSGPESEQFF
>TRBJ2-7|TRBV6-6
CASKTAYEQYF
>TRBJ1-6|TRBV5-1
CASSSWGSNNSPLHF
>TRBJ2-3|TRBV20-1
CSASTSSVHTDTQYF
>TRBJ2-2|TRBV7-7
CASSYDRNTGELFF